Given below is one T cell receptor beta chain in context. The V segment lost 5 bases and the J segment 6 bases; nucleotides outside the gene matches: 8. This CDR3 is 15 amino acids long. Germline-derived CDR1 and CDR2 are SGHTA and FQGTGA. Clones were sequenced by immunoSEQ multiplex PCR, and TCRdb holds only the in-frame ones, with some missing. The data contain under 150,000 clones, almost 90% of them singletons. The data are from a study of T cell responses to AZD1222 COVID-19 vaccine. The receptor was derived from an adult who received the AZD1222 COVID-19 vaccine. The rearrangement uses TRBV7-3 and TRBJ2-1, with 9 positions matching TRBD2. The starting material was peripheral blood, obtained 28 days after the second AZD1222 dose. CDR3 coding DNA: TGTGCCAGCAGCCAGCGGAGCGGGGGGACCAATGAGCAGTTCTTC. Translating gives CASSQRSGGTNEQFF.